This TCR beta chain was sequenced for a study of blood T cells in healthy people across ages. For the second PCR, which ran for 7 to 11 cycles, a sample-barcoded 5' primer and a J-beta primer mix were used. TCRdb re-analysed the 5' RACE reads in MiXCR, keeping a single row per CDR3 protein. The sample lists 1.6 million or so distinct CDR3 sequences, around 36% seen once, with about 10% in the top ten. CDR3 length: 18 amino acids. CDR1 is LGHNA, CDR2 YNFKEQ, per germline. Input material: blood. This chain uses TRBV4-2 with TRBJ2-1; possibly TRBD1 for D (6 bases). The J call may be in error: the DNA end matches TRBJ2-7 better. This TCR was sampled from a woman aged 25 to 39 in good health. CDR3 residues: CASSQSGDKISSYNEQYF. CDR3 nucleotides: TGTGCCAGCAGCCAATCCGGGGACAAGATTAGCTCCTACAATGAGCAGTACTTC.